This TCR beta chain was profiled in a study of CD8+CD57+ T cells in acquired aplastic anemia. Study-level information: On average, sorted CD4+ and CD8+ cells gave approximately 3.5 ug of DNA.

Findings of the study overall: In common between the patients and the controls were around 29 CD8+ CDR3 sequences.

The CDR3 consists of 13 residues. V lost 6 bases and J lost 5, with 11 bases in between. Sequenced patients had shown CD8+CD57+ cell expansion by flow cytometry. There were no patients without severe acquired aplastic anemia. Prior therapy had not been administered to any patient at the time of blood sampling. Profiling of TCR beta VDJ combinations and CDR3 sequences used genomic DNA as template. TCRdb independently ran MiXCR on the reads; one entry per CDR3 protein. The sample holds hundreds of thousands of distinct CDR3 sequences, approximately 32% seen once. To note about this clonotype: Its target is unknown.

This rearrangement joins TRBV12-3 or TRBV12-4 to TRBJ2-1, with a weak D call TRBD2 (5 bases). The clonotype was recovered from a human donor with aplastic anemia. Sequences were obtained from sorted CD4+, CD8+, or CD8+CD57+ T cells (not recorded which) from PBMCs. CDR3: CASRPLENNEQFF. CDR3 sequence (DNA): TGTGCCAGCAGGCCACTAGAAAACAATGAGCAGTTCTTC.